Following are 22 T cell receptor beta chains from one sample sequenced in a study of T cells in Graves' hyperthyroidism and ophthalmopathy (dated 2019 in TCRdb). The library was produced with multiplex PCR. The sequencer was an Illumina HiSeq 2000. The TCR beta CDR3 regions were amplified from RNA transcripts. The first round of RT-PCR for the TCR CDR3 was performed with the HTBI primer set and the Qiagen OneStep RT-PCR kit. TCRdb itself trimmed the public reads at Q25 with fastp, ran MiXCR and retained productive beta chains. Each entry is one CDR3 protein sequence, shown with its most common DNA and genes. The sample includes roughly 700,000 distinct CDR3 sequences, with roughly a sixth observed a single time. The ten largest clones represent 15% to 17% of the sample. The sequenced material came from blood. The receptors originated from a man in his fifties or sixties with Graves' hyperthyroidism.

This clonotype was observed many times. This chain joins TRBV28 and TRBJ1-1; D uncertain. V was pared by 5 bases and J by 8 bases, with 12 bases between. The CDR3 is made up of 12 amino acids. The germline gives CDR1 MDHEN, CDR2 SYDVKM. CDR3 coding DNA: TGTGCCAGCAGTGGAATGGCAGACGAAGCTTTCTTT. This encodes CASSGMADEAFF.

This clonotype showed up many times. This rearrangement joins TRBV27 to TRBJ2-7; 8 nucleotides align to TRBD1. Trimming removed 6 bases from V and 3 bases from J; junction bases left unmatched: 10. The germline V gene has CDR1 MNHEY and CDR2 SMNVEV (reference sequence). This CDR3 region has 15 residues. DNA for the CDR3: TGTGCCAGCAGAGAAATCGACAGGGGCGACTACGAGCAGTACTTC. This codes for CASREIDRGDYEQYF.

This clonotype was recorded at least ten times. This chain joins TRBV28 and TRBJ1-5, with no clear D. The ends were cut back, 4 bases at V and 3 bases at J, with 13 bases in the middle. Per the germline V gene, CDR1 is MDHEN and CDR2 is SYDVKM. CDR3 length: 15 amino acids. CDR3 residues: CASSSLGKDNQPQHF. Written as DNA, the CDR3 is TGTGCCAGCAGTTCTTTGGGGAAGGACAATCAGCCCCAGCATTTT.

This clonotype has only a few counts. The chain links TRBV7-9 to TRBJ2-7; D possibly corresponds to TRBD2 (6 bases). The germline V gene encodes CDR1 SEHNR and CDR2 FQNEAQ (reference sequence). The CDR3 is 14 amino acids. Trimming shortened V by 5 bases and J by 4 bases, and 15 bases separated the two germline ends. The CDR3 DNA reads TGTGCCAGCAGCCCACCGGGAGACCGGTACGAGCAGTACTTC. It is translated as CASSPPGDRYEQYF.

This clonotype was detected many times. The rearrangement joins TRBV11-1 to TRBJ2-2; 8 bases match TRBD1. CDR3 length: 14 residues. V lost 5 bases to trimming and J lost 7 bases; unmatched junction nucleotides: 6. Germline V gene lookup returns CDR1 SGHAT and CDR2 FQDESV (reference sequence). Written as DNA, the CDR3 is TGTGCCAGCAGCAACACCGGACAGGGCGGGGAGCTGTTTTTT. This codes for CASSNTGQGGELFF.

CDR3 protein: CASRLRDTNSYEQYF. The CDR3 DNA sequence: TGTGCCAGCAGGCTCCGGGACACTAACTCCTACGAGCAGTACTTC. The chain is built from TRBV2 and TRBJ2-7; D possibly corresponds to TRBD1 (6 bases). Per the germline V gene, CDR1 is SNHLY and CDR2 is FYNNEI. Trimming removed 6 bases from V and 0 bases from J, with 15 bases in between. This CDR3 spans 15 amino acids.

The sample holds a few counts of this clonotype. The CDR3 DNA reads TGTGCCAGCAGTAGACCTGGACTAGCGGGAGGAGAGCAGTACTTC. Protein sequence: CASSRPGLAGGEQYF. V usage is TRBV25-1 and J usage is TRBJ2-7; 14 bases map to TRBD2. Germline lookup yields CDR1 MGHDK and CDR2 SYGVNS. The CDR3 contains 15 residues. V lost 5 bases and J lost 7; bases outside the gene matches: 7.

J is TRBJ1-2 and V is TRBV28; no clear D gene. The CDR3 spans 11 residues. V gave up 5 bases and J gave up 8 bases, with 9 bases separating them. In germline, CDR1 is MDHEN, CDR2 SYDVKM. CDR3 in DNA: TGTGCCAGCAGTCCTCAGTGGGGCTACACCTTC. Amino acids: CASSPQWGYTF.

The chain uses TRBV5-1 and TRBJ2-7, with 11 nucleotides matching TRBD2. V trimming: 5 bases; J trimming: 6 bases; junction bases outside the gene matches: 4. The germline gives CDR1 SGHRS, CDR2 YFSETQ. CDR3 size: 13 residues. Here the CDR3 reads CASRLAGDREQYF. CDR3 sequence (DNA): TGCGCCAGCAGACTAGCGGGGGACCGCGAGCAGTACTTC.

This clonotype was detected a few times. This chain connects TRBV28 to TRBJ1-5; D possibly corresponds to TRBD1 (5 bases). Trimming left V 5 bases short and J 7 bases short, with 9 bases between. Germline V gene lookup returns CDR1 MDHEN and CDR2 SYDVKM. The CDR3 totals 12 residues. CDR3 bases: TGTGCCAGCAGTACAGGTCGGCAGCCCCAGCATTTT. This translates into CASSTGRQPQHF. Looking up the rest from reference TRBV28 and TRBJ1-5 gives the full variable domain: DVKVTQSSRYLVKRTGEKVFLECVQDMDHENMFWYRQDPGLGLRLIYFSYDVKMKEKGDIPEGYSVSREKKERFSLILESASTNQTSMYLCASSTGRQPQHFGDGTRLSIL.

This clonotype was seen at least ten times. The gene calls are TRBV27 and TRBJ2-1, with D possibly TRBD1 on 5 matching bases. CDR1 and CDR2 from the germline V gene are MNHEY and SMNVEV (reference sequence). CDR3 length: 15 residues. Trimming took off 2 bases at V and 9 bases at J, with 17 bases between the two ends. The CDR3 is CASSLSLTGPREQFF. The CDR3 region has the DNA TGTGCCAGCAGTTTAAGTTTAACAGGTCCGCGTGAGCAGTTCTTC.

A few counts support this clonotype. This sequence joins TRBV25-1 and TRBJ1-2; D uncertain. Between the trimmed V and J ends, which lost 0 bases and 5 bases, there was a span of 7 bases. Germline lookup yields CDR1 MGHDK and CDR2 SYGVNS. The CDR3 totals 13 residues. The CDR3 nucleotides read TGTGCCAGCAGTGAATATCGAGGATATGGCTACACCTTC. Protein: CASSEYRGYGYTF.

The sample holds a few counts of this clonotype. The chain has TRBV25-1 and TRBJ2-7; 7 positions agree with TRBD1. This CDR3 region has 13 residues. Germline values: CDR1 MGHDK, CDR2 SYGVNS. V gave up 9 bases and J gave up 5 bases; unmatched junction bases: 10. The CDR3 here is CASGQATWDEQYF. For the CDR3, the DNA is TGTGCCAGTGGACAGGCTACATGGGACGAGCAGTACTTC.

This sequence joins TRBV7-3 and TRBJ2-1; D not certain. CDR3 size: 15 residues. The V gene's germline CDR1 is SGHTA and CDR2 FQGTGA. V was trimmed by 8 bases and J by 0 bases, leaving 14 bases between them. The CDR3 loop reads CASSPQKSSYNEQFF. The CDR3 nucleotides read TGTGCCAGCTCACCCCAGAAAAGCTCCTACAATGAGCAGTTCTTC.

This clonotype was seen many times. The chain carries TRBV27 and TRBJ2-1; D may be TRBD1 (6 bases). The length of the CDR3 is 11 residues. CDR1 is MNHEY and CDR2 is SMNVEV in the germline V gene (reference sequence). V lost 6 bases and J 9 bases, leaving 9 bases between the germline ends. The CDR3 coding sequence is TGTGCCAGCAGAATAGGGGGTGAGCAGTTCTTC. This gives the protein CASRIGGEQFF.

This clonotype was seen at least ten times. The chain recombines TRBV11-2 with TRBJ2-3; no reliable D call. With 1 base removed from V and 6 bases from J, the gap between germline ends came to 11 bases. CDR1 is SGHAT, CDR2 FQNNGV, per germline. The CDR3 runs to 14 residues. The CDR3 loop is CASSLVFQSDTQYF. CDR3 DNA sequence: TGTGCCAGCAGCTTAGTATTCCAATCGGATACGCAGTATTTT.

On this clonotype: This clone may be a read error of a much larger clone one base away. The chain links TRBV18 to TRBJ2-1, with D perhaps assigned TRBD1 or TRBD2 (5 bases each). This CDR3 contains 18 residues. Germline V CDR1 and CDR2: KGHSH, LQKENI. Trimming removed 3 bases at V and 2 bases at J, with 20 bases between. The DNA for the CDR3 is TGTGCCAGCTCACCTCGTGGGGTAGCGACAGTAACCTACAATGAGCAGTTCTTC. It specifies CASSPRGVATVTYNEQFF.

In the case of this clonotype: One base away lies a much larger clone, so this may be a sequencing read error. This rearrangement joins TRBV5-6 to TRBJ1-2; 9 bases align to TRBD1. CDR3 length: 14 residues. Germline-derived CDR1 and CDR2 are SGHDT and YYEEEE. The CDR3: CASSLDRGPDGCTF. The DNA of the CDR3 is TGTGCCAGCAGCTTGGACAGGGGGCCGGACGGCTGCACCTTC.

This sequence joins TRBV29-1 and TRBJ2-3, with 15 nucleotides matching TRBD2. Germline assignment: CDR1 SQVTM and CDR2 ANQGSEA. J was trimmed by 4 bases and V by 6 bases; bases with no gene match: 5. This CDR3 comprises 15 residues. CDR3 DNA: TGCAGCGTGGCGAGGACTAGCGGGAGGGCAGATACGCAGTATTTT. Its translation is CSVARTSGRADTQYF.

The chain combines TRBV6-2 or TRBV6-3 with TRBJ2-3, with 9 bases lining up with TRBD1. The length of the CDR3 is 16 residues. The germline CDR1 and CDR2 sequences are MNHEY and SVGEGT. J lost 6 bases, V lost 8 bases, and 15 bases had no gene match. CDR3 residues: CASVAGTGPLPDTQYF. In DNA form, the CDR3 reads TGTGCCAGCGTCGCCGGGACAGGGCCACTACCGGATACGCAGTATTTT.

This clonotype was seen a few times. The V call is TRBV20-1, the J call TRBJ1-1; D is uncertain. The CDR3 has 17 amino acids. Germline V gene sequence: CDR1 DFQATT, CDR2 SNEGSKA (reference sequence). Trimming cost V 0 bases and J 0 bases, with 17 bases left between them. The CDR3 region is CSARDLFGRFMNTEAFF. The DNA of the CDR3 is TGCAGTGCTAGAGATTTGTTCGGTAGGTTCATGAACACTGAAGCTTTCTTT.

This clonotype was counted only a few times. V usage is TRBV29-1 and J usage is TRBJ2-7; TRBD1 agrees at 8 bases. V was pared by 2 bases and J by 7 bases, with 4 bases of the junction left unmatched. The CDR3 is made up of 12 amino acids. CDR1 is SQVTM, CDR2 ANQGSEA, per germline. The CDR3 nucleotides are TGCAGCGTTGAACAGGGGGCGGGGGAGCAGTACTTC. Translated: CSVEQGAGEQYF.